The T cell receptor beta chain under discussion was sequenced for a study of cytomegalovirus exposure and HLA in healthy donors. Across the whole study: Later analysis reported that the roughly 110 validation repertoires shared the platform of the 650 to 700 first-cohort repertoires.

As for this clone: Antigen: not known.

General study findings and limits: Rare TCR sequences predominated, though certain public TCRs were found in many donors. In vitro experiments confirmed that a few CMV-associated chains were specific for CMV antigens.

The approximately 120-subject validation cohort, separate from the approximately 670-subject first cohort, included the donors. The CDR3 loop spans 10 amino acids. From germline, CDR1 is WNHNN and CDR2 SYGVQD (reference sequence). V gave up 8 bases and J gave up 6 bases, with 6 bases separating them. Sequencing was performed with immunoSEQ multiplex PCR; in TCRdb, only in-frame clones are kept and a portion is missing. The table has fewer than 250,000 clones, more than 75% seen once. This clonotype was obtained from a woman aged 18-29 years in good health and CMV-seropositive. Sequencing input: PBMCs. The V gene is TRBV10-1, the J gene TRBJ2-3; no firm D call. CDR3 protein: CASRMDTQYF. For the CDR3, the DNA is TGCGCCAGCCGTATGGATACGCAGTATTTT.